These 24 T cell receptor beta chains share one sample of origin, sequenced in a study of response to subunit inactivated influenza vaccine. MiXCR was run by TCRdb on the RT-PCR reads, yielding one entry per CDR3 protein. The data contain some 640,000 distinct CDR3 sequences, over 11% of them singletons. This specimen consisted of PBMCs from blood, obtained roughly 15 days before vaccination. The receptors originated from a man in his fifties or sixties who received an inactivated influenza vaccine.

The gene calls are TRBV2 and TRBJ2-1; 16 bases agree with TRBD2. V lost 7 bases, J lost 8 bases, and 5 bases stayed unmatched. The CDR3 is made up of 15 amino acids. Germline V CDR1 and CDR2: SNHLY, FYNNEI. CDR3 sequence (DNA): TGTGCCAGCATTGGGACTAGCGGGAGGGGCTATGAGCAGTTCTTC. Protein sequence: CASIGTSGRGYEQFF. The whole variable domain, filled in from reference TRBV2 and TRBJ2-1, reads EPEVTQTPSHQVTQMGQEVILRCVPISNHLYFYWYRQILGQKVEFLVSFYNNEISEKSEIFDDQFSVERPDGSNFTLKIRSTKLEDSAMYFCASIGTSGRGYEQFFGPGTRLTVL.

The sample holds a few counts of this clonotype. The chain links TRBV7-3 to TRBJ2-1; TRBD2 aligns across 7 bases. Germline V CDR1 and CDR2: SGHTA, FQGTGA. CDR3 length: 17 amino acids. The V gene end was trimmed by 0 bases and the J gene end by 0 bases; junction bases not matched to a gene: 5. DNA of the CDR3: TGTGCCAGCAGCTTAACGTACGGGAGGCTCTCCTACAATGAGCAGTTCTTC. Its translation is CASSLTYGRLSYNEQFF.

The chain joins TRBV2 to TRBJ2-4; D unclear. Germline-derived CDR1 and CDR2 are SNHLY and FYNNEI. V lost 7 bases to trimming and J lost 1 base, with 11 bases between them. The CDR3 extends over 14 amino acids. CDR3 sequence reads: CASISVRAKNIQYF. In nucleotides, the CDR3 is TGTGCCAGCATATCGGTCCGCGCCAAAAACATTCAGTACTTC. Full variable domain (rest looked up from reference TRBV2 and TRBJ2-4): EPEVTQTPSHQVTQMGQEVILRCVPISNHLYFYWYRQILGQKVEFLVSFYNNEISEKSEIFDDQFSVERPDGSNFTLKIRSTKLEDSAMYFCASISVRAKNIQYFGAGTRLSVL.

This clonotype appeared a single time. The rearrangement uses TRBV4-1 and TRBJ2-2, with D perhaps TRBD2 (5 bases). This CDR3 is 13 amino acids long. V was shortened by 6 bases and J by 1 base, with 6 bases between the two germline ends. Germline assignment: CDR1 MGHRA and CDR2 YSYEKL. The CDR3 DNA reads as TGCGCCAGCAGACTAGAGAACACCGGGGAGCTGTTTTTT. Translation gives CASRLENTGELFF.

This chain links TRBV13 with TRBJ2-2; perhaps D is TRBD1 or TRBD2 (7 bases each). Trimming cost V 5 bases and J 6 bases, with 10 bases left between them. There are 13 residues in the CDR3. Germline V gene lookup returns CDR1 PRHDT and CDR2 FYEKMQ (reference sequence). CDR3 sequence (DNA): TGTGCCAGCAGCCAGGGGGGGCCCGGGGAGCTGTTTTTT. Its protein is CASSQGGPGELFF. Looking up the rest from reference TRBV13 and TRBJ2-2 gives the full variable domain: AAGVIQSPRHLIKEKRETATLKCYPIPRHDTVYWYQQGPGQDPQFLISFYEKMQSDKGSIPDRFSAQQFSDYHSELNMSSLELGDSALYFCASSQGGPGELFFGEGSRLTVL.

The chain combines TRBV4-2 with TRBJ2-1; the match to TRBD1 covers 7 bases. Germline CDR1 and CDR2: LGHNA and YNFKEQ. The CDR3 extends over 15 amino acids. V gave up 6 bases and J gave up 5 bases; unmatched junction bases: 10. CDR3 coding DNA: TGTGCCAGCAGTAATTCAGGGACAGACCACAATGAGCAGTTCTTC. Protein sequence: CASSNSGTDHNEQFF.

This chain uses TRBV4-2 with TRBJ2-7; D call uncertain. The CDR3 extends over 13 amino acids. Germline lookup yields CDR1 LGHNA and CDR2 YNFKEQ. The V end lost 10 bases, the J end lost 6 bases, and 19 bases lay between the germline ends. This CDR3 is CAIGPEVHGEQYF. CDR3 DNA sequence: TGTGCCATCGGCCCTGAGGTCCACGGCGAGCAGTACTTC.

This chain connects TRBV3-1 to TRBJ2-2; D perhaps matches TRBD1 (6 bases). Germline V gene data show CDR1 as LGHDT and CDR2 as YNNKEL (reference sequence). Trimming took off 4 bases at V and 6 bases at J, with 15 bases between the two ends. The CDR3 extends over 15 amino acids. The CDR3 nucleotides are TGTGCCAGCAGCCGAAATACACAGGGCGCCGGGGAGCTGTTTTTT. It yields the protein CASSRNTQGAGELFF.

This clonotype was recorded at least ten times. V and J are TRBV20-1 and TRBJ2-3, with 8 bases matching TRBD1. Germline lookup yields CDR1 DFQATT and CDR2 SNEGSKA (reference sequence). V was pared by 6 bases and J by 2 bases, with 10 bases of the junction left unmatched. This CDR3 contains 15 residues. The CDR3 spells CSAIPDRGNTDTQYF. The DNA of the CDR3 is TGCAGTGCCATCCCCGACAGGGGAAACACAGATACGCAGTATTTT.

This clonotype has a handful of counts. The chain recombines TRBV19 with TRBJ2-2; D is unresolved. Trimming took 7 bases from V and 4 from J, leaving 13 bases between them. The V gene's germline CDR1 is LNHDA and CDR2 SQIVND (reference sequence). This CDR3 is 14 amino acids long. CDR3 residues: CASIMRHSTGELFF. The DNA for the CDR3 is TGTGCCAGTATCATGCGACACAGCACCGGGGAGCTGTTTTTT.

This chain links TRBV6-4 with TRBJ2-3; TRBD1 agrees at 7 bases. V lost 7 bases, J lost 10 bases, and 14 bases stayed unmatched. The germline gives CDR1 MRHNA, CDR2 SNTAGT. The CDR3 totals 14 residues. CDR3 loop: CASMPNRDQGAQYF. CDR3 DNA: TGTGCCAGCATGCCAAACCGGGACCAGGGGGCGCAGTATTTT.

This chain joins TRBV6-2 or TRBV6-3 and TRBJ1-6; D may be TRBD1 (5 bases). V was clipped by 2 bases and J by 7 bases, with 9 bases between them. CDR1 is MNHEY, CDR2 SVGEGT, per germline. The CDR3 contains 14 residues. CDR3 sequence reads: CASSYSNRNSPLHF. The DNA for the CDR3 is TGTGCCAGCAGTTACAGCAACAGGAATTCACCCCTCCACTTT.

The chain has TRBV3-1 and TRBJ2-1, with TRBD2 matching over 7 bases. Germline V gene lookup returns CDR1 LGHDT and CDR2 YNNKEL (reference sequence). The CDR3 has 15 amino acids. V was pared by 3 bases and J by 9 bases, with 11 bases of the junction left unmatched. The CDR3 loop reads CASSHGGGGRGEQFF. In DNA, the CDR3 is TGTGCCAGCAGCCATGGGGGGGGAGGGAGAGGTGAGCAGTTCTTC.

J is TRBJ2-6 and V is TRBV5-1; unclear D gene. This CDR3 region has 16 residues. Germline V gives CDR1 SGHRS, CDR2 YFSETQ. V lost 2 bases and J lost 0, with 9 bases in between. The CDR3 bases are TGCGCCAGCAGCTTCTTGGACGGCTCTGGGGCCAACGTCCTGACTTTC. Its translation: CASSFLDGSGANVLTF.

This chain uses TRBV12-3 or TRBV12-4 with TRBJ2-3; possibly TRBD1 for D (5 bases). V was shortened by 5 bases and J by 5 bases, with 20 bases between the two germline ends. The CDR3 sequence is 16 residues long. The CDR3 sequence: CASSHATETPRDTQYF. CDR3 bases: TGTGCCAGCAGTCACGCGACAGAAACTCCGCGAGATACGCAGTATTTT.

V usage is TRBV20-1 and J usage is TRBJ1-1; maybe TRBD1 (5 bases). The CDR3 sequence is 15 residues long. Per the germline V gene, CDR1 is DFQATT and CDR2 is SNEGSKA (reference sequence). Trimming shortened V by 0 bases and J by 0 bases, and 11 bases separated the two germline ends. This CDR3 is CSARDPQDMNTEAFF. The CDR3 bases are TGCAGTGCTAGAGACCCACAGGACATGAACACTGAAGCTTTCTTT.

This clonotype has just a few counts. The CDR3 protein is CASSLSRGAHYEQYF. The CDR3 DNA follows: TGTGCCAGCAGCTTAAGTCGGGGGGCCCACTACGAGCAGTACTTC. This chain joins TRBV7-9 and TRBJ2-7, with a weak D call TRBD2 (7 bases). V shed 2 bases and J shed 3 bases, with 14 bases lying between them. The CDR3 is 15 residues long. CDR1 is SEHNR and CDR2 is FQNEAQ in the germline V gene (reference sequence).

As concerns this clonotype: The junction does not match germline at one end; this may be a read error. The rearrangement uses TRBV20-1 and TRBJ1-2; the D is unclear. The CDR3 runs 15 residues. Germline lookup yields CDR1 DFQATT and CDR2 SNEGSKA (reference sequence). In DNA form, the CDR3 reads TGCAGTGCTGAGACCCCGGAGAGAGCTAACCATGGCTACACCTTC. This translates into CSAETPERANHGYTF.

As to this clonotype: One junction end disagrees with the germline gene, perhaps due to a read error. The rearrangement joins TRBV3-1 to TRBJ2-5; 11 bases are a match to TRBD1. Germline CDR1 LGHDT, CDR2 YNNKEL (reference sequence). CDR3 length: 17 residues. CDR3 loop: CASSQPWTGGFQETQYF. The CDR3 nucleotides read TGTGCCAGCAGCCAACCCTGGACAGGGGGCTTTCAAGAGACCCAGTATTTC.

This clonotype has just a few counts. The V and J genes are TRBV6-2 or TRBV6-3 and TRBJ2-7, with 8 bases identical to TRBD1. J gave up 1 base and V 2 bases, and 4 bases lay outside the gene matches. Germline CDR1 is MNHEY and CDR2 is SVGEGT. This CDR3 has 15 amino acids. The CDR3 loop reads CASSYQGAASYEQYF. The CDR3 bases are TGTGCCAGCAGTTACCAGGGGGCGGCTTCCTACGAGCAGTACTTC.

Only a few counts were recorded for this clonotype. The genes are TRBV5-1 and TRBJ1-1; 8 nucleotides align to TRBD1. Germline V lookup: CDR1 SGHRS, CDR2 YFSETQ. The CDR3 is 14 residues long. J was trimmed by 3 bases and V by 0 bases; bases with no gene match: 1. CDR3 nucleotide sequence: TGCGCCAGCAGCTTGGCAGGGGGCGACACTGAAGCTTTCTTT. This gives the protein CASSLAGGDTEAFF.

This clonotype occurred a few times. The chain joins TRBV4-3 to TRBJ1-1; D is perhaps TRBD1 (5 bases). The germline CDR1 and CDR2 sequences are LGHNA and YSLEER. V lost 2 bases and J 4 bases, leaving 14 bases between the germline ends. The CDR3 loop spans 15 amino acids. CDR3 sequence: CASSQNQGYGTEAFF. The CDR3 DNA is TGCGCCAGCAGCCAAAATCAGGGTTACGGCACTGAAGCTTTCTTT.

As concerns this clonotype: This clone may be a read error of a much larger clone one base away. The chain is built from TRBV3-1 and TRBJ1-2; D gene uncertain. V gave up 6 bases and J gave up 5 bases, with 22 bases separating them. This CDR3 is built from 16 residues. Germline loops: CDR1 LGHDT, CDR2 YNNKEL (reference sequence). This CDR3 reads CASSLSVRNVKYGYTF. DNA of the CDR3: TGTGCCAGCAGTCTCTCAGTCAGAAACGTAAAGTATGGCTACACCTTC.

V usage is TRBV20-1 and J usage is TRBJ2-7, with 7 bases matching TRBD1. The CDR3 has 16 amino acids. Germline CDR1 is DFQATT and CDR2 is SNEGSKA (reference sequence). The trim removed 0 bases at V and 0 bases at J, leaving 8 bases unmatched. In nucleotides, the CDR3 is TGCAGTGCTAGAGACACAGGGGCTCCCCGCTCCTACGAGCAGTACTTC. It encodes CSARDTGAPRSYEQYF.